The 25 T cell receptor beta chains below come from one sample, sequenced in a study of STAT3 mutations in large granular lymphocyte leukemia. Study conclusions and caveats: At least one immunodominant TCR beta clonotype appeared in every T-cell large granular lymphocyte leukemia patient.

The antigens of these receptors remain unknown. Sequencing was performed with immunoSEQ multiplex PCR; in TCRdb, only in-frame clones are kept and a portion is missing. This table holds under 3,000 clones, 66% found once. The sample consisted of peripheral blood mononuclear cells. Every receptor here comes from a woman aged 45-65 years with T-cell large granular lymphocyte leukemia. Some clones in this sample may be carry-over from other donors' samples.

V gene TRBV13 combines with J gene TRBJ2-1, with D tentatively TRBD2 (5 bases). The germline V gene has CDR1 PRHDT and CDR2 FYEKMQ (reference sequence). This CDR3 is 13 amino acids long. Trimming shortened V by 5 bases and J by 8 bases, and 13 bases separated the two germline ends. The CDR3 region is CASSPTSGYEQFF. The CDR3 nucleotides read TGTGCCAGCAGCCCCACTAGTGGATATGAGCAGTTCTTC.

This CDR3 reads CASSAFSQGTEQFF. CDR3 nucleotides: TGTGCCAGCAGCGCCTTCTCACAGGGAACTGAGCAGTTCTTC. The chain combines TRBV7-9 with TRBJ2-1; D may be TRBD1 (6 bases). The CDR3 is 14 residues long. The germline V gene encodes CDR1 SEHNR and CDR2 FQNEAQ (reference sequence). V shed 5 bases and J shed 9 bases, with 17 bases lying between them.

This chain links TRBV27 with TRBJ1-4, with TRBD1 matching over 7 bases. The CDR3 totals 15 residues. V trimming: 6 bases; J trimming: 5 bases; junction bases outside the gene matches: 9. From germline, CDR1 is MNHEY and CDR2 SMNVEV (reference sequence). CDR3 coding DNA: TGTGCCAGCAGCCTCCGGGACAGAAAGAATGAAAAACTGTTTTTT. Translated: CASSLRDRKNEKLFF.

The CDR3 spells CAWKVRLNEQFF. The CDR3, as DNA: TGTGCCTGGAAGGTCAGGCTCAATGAGCAGTTCTTC. V and J are TRBV30 and TRBJ2-1; D gene uncertain. CDR1 is GTSNPN, CDR2 SVGIG, per germline (reference sequence). This CDR3 contains 12 residues. V lost 4 bases and J lost 6, with 10 bases in between.

This chain uses TRBV5-4 with TRBJ2-4; 8 nucleotides match TRBD2. Germline V gene data show CDR1 as SGHNT and CDR2 as YYREEE (reference sequence). CDR3 length: 17 amino acids. V was clipped by 4 bases and J by 2 bases; unmatched bases: 11. Written as DNA, the CDR3 is TGTGCCAGCAGCCCCTTAGCGGGATCGGGTTCCAAAAACATTCAGTACTTC. Its protein product is CASSPLAGSGSKNIQYF.

The rearrangement links TRBV7-9 to TRBJ2-7; possibly TRBD2 for D (6 bases). The V gene lost 3 bases and the J gene lost 6 bases, with 12 bases spanning the gap. The CDR3 is 13 amino acids. Germline CDR1 reads SEHNR; CDR2 reads FQNEAQ (reference sequence). The CDR3 region has the DNA TGTGCCAGCAGCTTCCCACTAGCATCCGAGCAGTACTTC. Translated: CASSFPLASEQYF.

This clone showed up just once. V gene TRBV7-9 combines with J gene TRBJ2-3; D remains ambiguous. This CDR3 comprises 12 residues. The germline CDR1 and CDR2 sequences are SEHNR and FQNEAQ (reference sequence). The V gene lost 1 base and the J gene lost 1 base, with 0 bases spanning the gap. CDR3: CASSLGTDTQYF. The CDR3, as DNA: TGTGCCAGCAGCTTAGGCACAGATACGCAGTATTTT.

This sequence joins TRBV27 and TRBJ1-5; D not resolved. The CDR3 consists of 15 residues. CDR1 is MNHEY, CDR2 SMNVEV, per germline (reference sequence). V lost 4 bases, J lost 1 base, and 11 bases lay in between. CDR3 region: CASSWGEGSNQPQHF. DNA of the CDR3: TGTGCCAGCAGTTGGGGTGAAGGAAGCAATCAGCCCCAGCATTTT.

V gene TRBV27 combines with J gene TRBJ1-5, with D possibly matching TRBD1 (6 bases). Germline CDR1 MNHEY, CDR2 SMNVEV (reference sequence). The V end was cut by 2 bases, the J end by 7 bases, with 18 bases between. This CDR3 region has 16 residues. DNA of the CDR3: TGTGCCAGCAGTTTACGTTTATCGGGGGCTCGGCAGCCCCAGCATTTT. Translating it yields CASSLRLSGARQPQHF.

The count of this clone is one. The rearrangement links TRBV5-1 to TRBJ1-1; TRBD1 agrees at 7 bases. Looked up from germline, CDR1 is SGHRS and CDR2 is YFSETQ. The CDR3 extends over 16 amino acids. V shed 4 bases and J 6 bases; nucleotides not matched to a gene: 15. The CDR3 reads CASSRRGEGATAEAFF. The CDR3, as DNA: TGCGCCAGCAGCCGTCGGGGGGAGGGGGCTACGGCTGAAGCTTTCTTT.

This clone was observed a handful of times. V usage is TRBV18 and J usage is TRBJ1-5; D unresolved. V gave up 5 bases and J gave up 0 bases, with 11 bases separating them. Germline CDR1 is KGHSH and CDR2 is LQKENI. There are 15 residues in the CDR3. The CDR3 region has the DNA TGTGCCAGCTCAGACGACGGGAATAGCAATCAGCCCCAGCATTTT. Amino acid sequence: CASSDDGNSNQPQHF.

The V and J genes are TRBV5-1 and TRBJ2-1, with 7 bases matching TRBD2. Looked up from germline, CDR1 is SGHRS and CDR2 is YFSETQ. The CDR3 runs 14 residues. Trimming at V came to 5 bases and at J to 9 bases, leaving 11 bases not matched to a gene. The CDR3 DNA follows: TGCGCCAGCAGACTAGCGCCTACCAACGGTGAGCAGTTCTTC. Amino acids: CASRLAPTNGEQFF.

The chain couples TRBV6-5 to TRBJ2-7; TRBD1 agrees at 10 bases. Germline CDR1 MNHEY, CDR2 SVGAGI. CDR3 length: 15 amino acids. V gave up 8 bases and J gave up 5 bases; unmatched junction bases: 12. This CDR3 reads CASRFGDRGSDEQYF. In nucleotides, the CDR3 is TGTGCCAGCCGTTTTGGGGACAGGGGATCAGACGAGCAGTACTTC.

The rearrangement links TRBV5-1 to TRBJ1-1, with 7 bases matching TRBD1. V shed 7 bases and J 1 base; nucleotides not matched to a gene: 13. Germline V CDR1 and CDR2: SGHRS, YFSETQ. The CDR3 is 16 residues long. The DNA for the CDR3 is TGCGCCAGCTTTAAAGGGAACAGGGGAGCGAACACTGAAGCTTTCTTT. This sequence encodes CASFKGNRGANTEAFF.

This clone was observed a handful of times. The chain recombines TRBV5-1 with TRBJ1-2, with D perhaps TRBD1 (5 bases). The CDR3 length is 15 residues. V lost 0 bases and J lost 8, with 17 bases in between. CDR1 and CDR2 (germline): SGHRS, YFSETQ. The CDR3, as DNA: TGCGCCAGCAGCTTGGACGACGCGGGGGGTGAGGGCTACACCTTC. Its translation: CASSLDDAGGEGYTF.

This clone was counted only a few times. The chain has TRBV4-1 and TRBJ2-7; 8 bases map to TRBD2. The CDR3 contains 14 residues. V trimming: 0 bases; J trimming: 5 bases; junction bases outside the gene matches: 3. Germline V gene data show CDR1 as MGHRA and CDR2 as YSYEKL. As DNA, the CDR3 is TGCGCCAGCAGCCAAGAAGGGACTAGAAACGAGCAGTACTTC. Its translation is CASSQEGTRNEQYF.

This rearrangement joins TRBV5-4 to TRBJ1-1; 7 bases fit TRBD1. Trimming removed 3 bases from V and 1 base from J; junction bases left unmatched: 3. This CDR3 is built from 14 residues. The germline gives CDR1 SGHNT, CDR2 YYREEE (reference sequence). This CDR3 is CASSSGQRNTEAFF. The DNA for the CDR3 is TGTGCCAGCAGCTCGGGACAGAGGAACACTGAAGCTTTCTTT.

In its sample, this clone was seen a few times. For the CDR3, the DNA is TGTGCCTGGATGAGTCGGGACGGCCGTGTGTACGAGCAGTACTTC. Translating gives CAWMSRDGRVYEQYF. The chain combines TRBV30 with TRBJ2-7; D might be TRBD1 or TRBD2, each matching 5 bases. The CDR3 covers 15 residues. The V end was cut by 4 bases, the J end by 4 bases, with 20 bases between. CDR1 and CDR2 from the germline V gene are GTSNPN and SVGIG (reference sequence). The full variable domain, completed using reference TRBV30 and TRBJ2-7, is SQTIHQWPATLVQPVGSPLSLECTVEGTSNPNLYWYRQAAGRGLQLLFYSVGIGQISSEVPQNLSASRPQDRQFILSSKKLLLSDSGFYLCAWMSRDGRVYEQYFGPGTRLTVT.

The J gene is TRBJ1-1, the V gene TRBV29-1; D unclear. Trimming pared 7 bases from V and 0 bases from J, leaving 12 bases between. Germline V gives CDR1 SQVTM, CDR2 ANQGSEA. CDR3 length: 13 residues. The CDR3 nucleotides read TGCAGCGCCGTACCCGGAATGAACACTGAAGCTTTCTTT. Amino acid sequence: CSAVPGMNTEAFF.

This chain links TRBV7-9 with TRBJ2-2; perhaps TRBD1 as D (5 bases). From germline, CDR1 is SEHNR and CDR2 FQNEAQ (reference sequence). CDR3 length: 15 residues. The V gene lost 5 bases and the J gene lost 0 bases, with 10 bases spanning the gap. In DNA form, the CDR3 reads TGTGCCAGCAGCCCAACGACAGCGAACACCGGGGAGCTGTTTTTT. Amino acids: CASSPTTANTGELFF. Drawing the rest from reference TRBV7-9 and TRBJ2-2, the complete variable domain is DTGVSQNPRHKITKRGQNVTFRCDPISEHNRLYWYRQTLGQGPEFLTYFQNEAQLEKSRLLSDRFSAERPKGSFSTLEIQRTEQGDSAMYLCASSPTTANTGELFFGEGSRLTVL.

The V call is TRBV13, the J call TRBJ2-7; no clear D gene. V was cut by 5 bases and J by 3 bases, with 11 bases left in between. CDR3 length: 13 residues. Per germline, CDR1 PRHDT and CDR2 FYEKMQ (reference sequence). This CDR3 is CASSLGLVYEQYF. The CDR3 DNA is TGTGCCAGCAGCCTCGGGCTGGTCTACGAGCAGTACTTC.

Here the CDR3 reads CASGLVRELGETQYF. In DNA, the CDR3 is TGTGCTAGTGGTTTGGTACGCGAGTTAGGGGAGACCCAGTACTTC. The chain employs TRBV12-5 and TRBJ2-5; D unresolved. This CDR3 comprises 15 residues. The V end was cut by 0 bases, the J end by 5 bases, with 13 bases between. Germline V lookup: CDR1 LGHNT, CDR2 FRNRAP.

The V call is TRBV6-5, the J call TRBJ1-2, with a tentative D call TRBD1 (6 bases). Germline V gene lookup returns CDR1 MNHEY and CDR2 SVGAGI. The CDR3 length is 14 residues. Deletions cut 6 bases from V and 8 bases from J, with 19 bases between. CDR3 DNA: TGTGCCAGCAGCCCCGGGCAGGGGACCGGCGGCTACACCTTC. Its translation is CASSPGQGTGGYTF.

The rearrangement joins TRBV5-1 to TRBJ2-3, with 14 bases that match TRBD2. Germline-derived CDR1 and CDR2 are SGHRS and YFSETQ. With V trimmed by 2 bases and J by 1 base, 3 bases remained unmatched. This CDR3 has 17 amino acids. In nucleotides, the CDR3 is TGCGCCAGCAGCTTCGGACTAGCGGGAGGCCGCACAGATACGCAGTATTTT. Its translation: CASSFGLAGGRTDTQYF.

This clone was counted only a few times. Here the CDR3 reads CASSYPSSGADTQYF. For the CDR3, the DNA is TGTGCCAGCAGTTACCCCTCCTCGGGCGCAGATACGCAGTATTTT. The rearrangement joins TRBV6-6 to TRBJ2-3, with D unclear. The CDR3 length is 15 residues. The V end was cut by 2 bases, the J end by 4 bases, with 13 bases between. Germline CDR1 and CDR2: MNHNY and SVGAGI (reference sequence).